This TCR beta chain derives from a study of T cell responses to AZD1222 COVID-19 vaccine. Overall study results and limits: Repertoires were collected only later (after the peak T cell response had occurred). A reported finding is that nearly half of spike-specific TCRs target unmutated variant regions. Seropositive AZD1222 recipients at baseline numbered only 5 or 6.

Between the trimmed V and J ends, which lost 1 base and 3 bases, there was a span of 11 bases. The CDR3 length is 15 residues. Germline loops: CDR1 KGHSH, CDR2 LQKENI. Regarding this clone: Its antigen remains unidentified.

Sequenced by immunoSEQ multiplex PCR; TCRdb stores in-frame clones only, minus some. This table has approximately 100,000 clones, 90% appearing once. Source: peripheral blood, taken 28 days after the second AZD1222 dose. The V call is TRBV18, the J call TRBJ2-3, with D possibly being TRBD1 or TRBD2 (5 bases each). The clonotype was recovered from an adult who received the AZD1222 COVID-19 vaccine. This CDR3 is CASSPQQGRTDTQYF. The CDR3 coding sequence is TGTGCCAGCTCACCACAGCAGGGACGGACAGATACGCAGTATTTT. Full variable domain (outside the CDR3, taken from reference TRBV18 and TRBJ2-3): NAGVMQNPRHLVRRRGQEARLRCSPMKGHSHVYWYRQLPEEGLKFMVYLQKENIIDESGMPKERFSAEFPKEGPSILRIQQVVRGDSAAYFCASSPQQGRTDTQYFGPGTRLTVL.